This T cell receptor beta chain was captured in a study of shared clonotypes between healthy human individuals. Only in-frame clones appear in the TCRdb table, and some are missing; sequencing was by immunoSEQ multiplex PCR. The sample yields roughly 2,300,000 clones, 92% seen once. A CD45RA-negative memory subset and a CD45RA+ naive subset were separated from the CD4+ cells. Comment on this clone: The antigen is unknown.

The study, taken as a whole, reports: Donors were few, which limited the genetic and exposure-history diversity represented. Across subsets, estimated richness was generally greater for naive than for memory populations.

CDR1 is SEHNR and CDR2 is FQNEAQ in the germline V gene (reference sequence). The CDR3 loop spans 16 amino acids. The V gene end was trimmed by 2 bases and the J gene end by 0 bases; junction bases not matched to a gene: 4. V gene TRBV7-9 combines with J gene TRBJ2-1, with TRBD1 matching over 7 bases. The source material was naive CD4+ T cells from PBMCs. Subset reported: CD45RA+ positively selected. This TCR was recovered from a man aged 18 to 29 in good health. Some clones in this sample may be carry-over from other donors' samples. CDR3 nucleotides: TGTGCCAGCAGCTTACCCGGGACAGCCTCCTACAATGAGCAGTTCTTC. Translation gives CASSLPGTASYNEQFF.